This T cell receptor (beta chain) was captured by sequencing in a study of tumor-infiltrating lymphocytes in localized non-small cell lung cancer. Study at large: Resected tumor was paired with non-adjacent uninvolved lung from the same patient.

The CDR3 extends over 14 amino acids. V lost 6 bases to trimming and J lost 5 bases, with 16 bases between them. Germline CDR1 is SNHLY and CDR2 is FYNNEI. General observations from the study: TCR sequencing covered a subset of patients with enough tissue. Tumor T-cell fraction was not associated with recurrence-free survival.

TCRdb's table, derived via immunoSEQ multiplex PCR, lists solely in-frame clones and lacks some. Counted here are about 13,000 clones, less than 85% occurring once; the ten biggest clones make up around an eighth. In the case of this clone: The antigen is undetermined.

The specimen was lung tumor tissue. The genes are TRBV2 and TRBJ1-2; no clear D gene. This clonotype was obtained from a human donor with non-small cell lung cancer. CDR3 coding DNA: TGTGCCAGCAGGGAAAACCTCCCCCCTTATGGCTACACCTTC. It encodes CASRENLPPYGYTF. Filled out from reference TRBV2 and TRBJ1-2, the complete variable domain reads EPEVTQTPSHQVTQMGQEVILRCVPISNHLYFYWYRQILGQKVEFLVSFYNNEISEKSEIFDDQFSVERPDGSNFTLKIRSTKLEDSAMYFCASRENLPPYGYTFGSGTRLTVV.